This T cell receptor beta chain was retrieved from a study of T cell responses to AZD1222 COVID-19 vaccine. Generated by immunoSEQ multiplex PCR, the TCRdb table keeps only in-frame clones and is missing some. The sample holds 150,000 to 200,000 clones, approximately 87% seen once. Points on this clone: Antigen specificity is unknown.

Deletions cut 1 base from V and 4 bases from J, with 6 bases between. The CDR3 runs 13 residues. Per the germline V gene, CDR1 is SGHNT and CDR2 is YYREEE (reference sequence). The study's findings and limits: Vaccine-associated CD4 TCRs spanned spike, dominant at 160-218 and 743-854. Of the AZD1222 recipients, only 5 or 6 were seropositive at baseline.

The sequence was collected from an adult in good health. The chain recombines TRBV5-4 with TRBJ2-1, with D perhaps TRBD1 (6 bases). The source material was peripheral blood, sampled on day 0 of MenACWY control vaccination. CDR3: CASSLTGYNEQFF. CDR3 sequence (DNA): TGTGCCAGCAGCTTGACAGGGTACAATGAGCAGTTCTTC.